The entry below describes one T cell receptor beta chain. Its antigen remains unidentified. These data originate in a study of T-cell reconstitution after alpha-beta-depleted transplantation in children. Study conclusions and caveats: Counts and diversity of T cells one year after transplant came mostly from newly produced T cells. Several hundred expanded graft clones reportedly were the source of alpha-beta T cells about two months after transplant.

CDR1 and CDR2 (germline): SGHTA, FQGTGA. The CDR3 has 12 residues. The V gene lost 4 bases and the J gene lost 9 bases, with 10 bases spanning the gap. The TCRbeta library was prepared with unique molecular identifiers. From the PCR reads, TCRdb called clonotypes with MiXCR, one entry per CDR3 protein. This table has 700,000 to 950,000 distinct CDR3 sequences, approximately 15% appearing once. The TCR sequence derives from a male patient younger than 18 who had a stem cell transplant for acute lymphoblastic leukemia, so the T cells may come from the graft donor. The sequenced sample was PBMCs, mostly from graft donor cells, obtained 360 days after TCRalphabeta/CD19-depleted stem cell transplant. This chain links TRBV7-3 with TRBJ2-1, with D unclear. The CDR3 here is CASSSPFTEQFF. CDR3 coding DNA: TGTGCCAGCAGCTCCCCTTTTACTGAGCAGTTCTTC.